Listed below are T cell receptor beta chains from one sample, sequenced in a study of blood T cell repertoires in COVID-19. Libraries were prepared by immunoSEQ multiplex PCR; TCRdb keeps only in-frame clonotypes and omits some of them. The table records roughly 230,000 clones, 83% of them present only once. The sample was peripheral blood. These receptors were obtained from a man aged 40-50 years with active or convalescent COVID-19. Each CDR3 is given with its conserved first and last residue. A D gene is named only where the DNA matches it firmly. The size field is filled for only some rows; it gives once, few, many or a size class.

j_call: TRBJ1-3; d_call: -; v_call: TRBV19; clone_size: -; cdr3_nt: TGTGCCAGTAGTATCCCCCGGACAGTCACTGGAAACACCATATATTTT; cdr3_aa: CASSIPRTVTGNTIYF
j_call: TRBJ1-6; d_call: TRBD1; v_call: TRBV18; clone_size: -; cdr3_nt: TGTGCCAGCTCACCCAGGGACAGTTATAATTCACCCCTCCACTTT; cdr3_aa: CASSPRDSYNSPLHF
j_call: TRBJ2-3; d_call: TRBD2; v_call: TRBV4-1; clone_size: many; cdr3_nt: TGCGCCAGCAGCCAGACGGGACTAGCGGGGTTTGTAGATACGCAGTATTTT; cdr3_aa: CASSQTGLAGFVDTQYF
j_call: TRBJ1-6; d_call: -; v_call: TRBV6-5; clone_size: -; cdr3_nt: TGTGCCAGCAGTATCTCGGACAGTCCTAATTCACCCCTCCACTTT; cdr3_aa: CASSISDSPNSPLHF
j_call: TRBJ2-2; d_call: -; v_call: TRBV10-1; clone_size: -; cdr3_nt: TGCGCCAGCAGTGAGTCTTGGGGCGCAAGGACCGGGGAGCTGTTTTTT; cdr3_aa: CASSESWGARTGELFF
j_call: TRBJ2-2; d_call: TRBD1; v_call: TRBV2; clone_size: -; cdr3_nt: TGTGCCAGCAAGTTGACAGGGGGCAACACCGGGGAGCTGTTTTTT; cdr3_aa: CASKLTGGNTGELFF
j_call: TRBJ1-1; d_call: -; v_call: TRBV10-3; clone_size: once; cdr3_nt: TGTGCCATCAGTGGGGGGAGGGATAGGGGTTTGAACACTGAAGCTTTCTTT; cdr3_aa: CAISGGRDRGLNTEAFF
j_call: TRBJ1-5; d_call: TRBD1; v_call: TRBV10-2; clone_size: -; cdr3_nt: TGCGCCAGCAGTGACTGGCAGGGGGCTCAACAGCCCCAGCATTTT; cdr3_aa: CASSDWQGAQQPQHF
j_call: TRBJ2-5; d_call: -; v_call: TRBV5-1; clone_size: -; cdr3_nt: TGCGCCAGCAGCTTGGGTTCGGAGACCCAGTACTTC; cdr3_aa: CASSLGSETQYF
j_call: TRBJ1-6; d_call: -; v_call: TRBV6-5; clone_size: -; cdr3_nt: TGTGCCAGCAGTTATCAGGGGCCCCCTTATAATTCACCCCTCCACTTT; cdr3_aa: CASSYQGPPYNSPLHF
j_call: TRBJ2-5; d_call: TRBD2; v_call: TRBV28; clone_size: -; cdr3_nt: TGTGCCAGCAGGGGGACTAGCGGGAGGAGGGAGACCCAGTACTTC; cdr3_aa: CASRGTSGRRETQYF
j_call: TRBJ2-5; d_call: TRBD1; v_call: TRBV2; clone_size: -; cdr3_nt: TGTGCCAGCAACTGGGACAGCCAAGAGACCCAGTACTTC; cdr3_aa: CASNWDSQETQYF
j_call: TRBJ2-1; d_call: TRBD2; v_call: TRBV5-1; clone_size: -; cdr3_nt: TGCGCCAGCAGCTTGCCTAGCGGGAGTTTCGATGAGCAGTTCTTC; cdr3_aa: CASSLPSGSFDEQFF
j_call: TRBJ2-3; d_call: -; v_call: TRBV11-2; clone_size: -; cdr3_nt: TGTGCCAGCAGCTTAGATCACGTGGGGGGAGGCACAGATACGCAGTATTTT; cdr3_aa: CASSLDHVGGGTDTQYF
j_call: TRBJ2-3; d_call: -; v_call: TRBV5-1; clone_size: few; cdr3_nt: TGCGCCAGCAGCCCTGACGGGACTTCCTTCACAGATACGCAGTATTTT; cdr3_aa: CASSPDGTSFTDTQYF
j_call: TRBJ1-5; d_call: TRBD1; v_call: TRBV2; clone_size: -; cdr3_nt: TGTGCCAGCAGTGAACAAGGGGGCAAGGATCAGCCCCAGCATTTT; cdr3_aa: CASSEQGGKDQPQHF
j_call: TRBJ1-2; d_call: TRBD1; v_call: TRBV4-3; clone_size: once; cdr3_nt: TGCGCCAGCAGCCCCTGGACAGGGATCTATGGCTACACCTTC; cdr3_aa: CASSPWTGIYGYTF
j_call: TRBJ1-6; d_call: -; v_call: TRBV4-1; clone_size: many; cdr3_nt: TGCGCCAGCAGCCGCCCCGACACTAGCTCCTATAATTCACCCCTCCACTTT; cdr3_aa: CASSRPDTSSYNSPLHF
j_call: TRBJ2-7; d_call: -; v_call: TRBV21-1; clone_size: few; cdr3_nt: TGTGCCAGCAGCACCTCCCCCCTGTCTGAGCAGTACTTC; cdr3_aa: CASSTSPLSEQYF
j_call: TRBJ1-6; d_call: TRBD1; v_call: TRBV19; clone_size: -; cdr3_nt: TGTGCCAGTAGTACCGGGACAGGTCGTCGAATTGATCCCCTCCACTTT; cdr3_aa: CASSTGTGRRIDPLHF
j_call: TRBJ2-1; d_call: TRBD2; v_call: TRBV24-1; clone_size: once; cdr3_nt: TGTGCCACCAGTGATACCTTCTCTAGCGGGAACCAAATTTTGGCTCCAGCGGAGCAGTTCTTC; cdr3_aa: CATSDTFSSGNQILAPAEQFF
j_call: TRBJ1-1; d_call: -; v_call: TRBV4-1; clone_size: -; cdr3_nt: TGCGCCAGCCGAGGACGGACTTTGAACACTGAAGCTTTCTTT; cdr3_aa: CASRGRTLNTEAFF
j_call: TRBJ2-1; d_call: TRBD2; v_call: TRBV6-1; clone_size: few; cdr3_nt: TGTGCCAGCAGTGCCACTAGCGGCCCCCCACAGAATGAGCAGTTCTTC; cdr3_aa: CASSATSGPPQNEQFF
j_call: TRBJ2-1; d_call: TRBD2; v_call: TRBV9; clone_size: -; cdr3_nt: TGTGCCAGCAGCGTGTCGGGTAGCGGGGGGTGGAATGAGCAGTTCTTC; cdr3_aa: CASSVSGSGGWNEQFF
j_call: TRBJ2-5; d_call: -; v_call: TRBV19; clone_size: -; cdr3_nt: TGTGCCAGTAGCCTCCGGGACTTCTTACAAGAGACCCAGTACTTC; cdr3_aa: CASSLRDFLQETQYF
j_call: TRBJ1-2; d_call: -; v_call: TRBV6-1; clone_size: -; cdr3_nt: TGTGCCAGCAGTGAAGACGAACTCTATGGCTACACCTTC; cdr3_aa: CASSEDELYGYTF
j_call: TRBJ1-1; d_call: TRBD1; v_call: TRBV5-1; clone_size: once; cdr3_nt: TGCGCCAGCAGCTTAAGACAGGGGTTGAACACTGAAGCTTTCTTT; cdr3_aa: CASSLRQGLNTEAFF
j_call: TRBJ2-2; d_call: TRBD2; v_call: TRBV19; clone_size: -; cdr3_nt: TGTGCCAGCAAGGGGAGGACTAGCCGAGGGACCGGGGAGCTGTTTTTT; cdr3_aa: CASKGRTSRGTGELFF
j_call: TRBJ2-1; d_call: TRBD2; v_call: TRBV7-8; clone_size: few; cdr3_nt: TGTGCCAGCAGCCCCAGGACTAGCGGGAGGGCGGAGCAGTTCTTC; cdr3_aa: CASSPRTSGRAEQFF
j_call: TRBJ2-7; d_call: TRBD2; v_call: TRBV3-1/TRBV3-2; clone_size: -; cdr3_nt: TGTGCCAGCAGCCAATCTGGTGGGACGGGAGGCTTCGAGCAGTACTTC; cdr3_aa: CASSQSGGTGGFEQYF
j_call: TRBJ1-2; d_call: -; v_call: TRBV10-3; clone_size: -; cdr3_nt: TGTGCCATCAGTGAATCGGGAGCAGGGCAGAACTATGGCTACACCTTC; cdr3_aa: CAISESGAGQNYGYTF
j_call: TRBJ2-7; d_call: -; v_call: TRBV3-1/TRBV3-2; clone_size: -; cdr3_nt: TGTGCCAGCAGCCAAGGGGACATTACAGGCGAGCAGTACTTC; cdr3_aa: CASSQGDITGEQYF
j_call: TRBJ1-1; d_call: -; v_call: TRBV3-1/TRBV3-2; clone_size: -; cdr3_nt: TGTGCCAGCAGCCACCCAGGACAGGAAGCTTTCTTT; cdr3_aa: CASSHPGQEAFF
j_call: TRBJ1-1; d_call: -; v_call: TRBV29-1; clone_size: -; cdr3_nt: TGCAGCGTTGACAGGAACACTGAAGCTTTCTTT; cdr3_aa: CSVDRNTEAFF
j_call: TRBJ2-1; d_call: TRBD2; v_call: TRBV27; clone_size: -; cdr3_nt: TGTGCCAGCAGTCCGAGGGGCGGGAGCTCCTACAATGAGCAGTTCTTC; cdr3_aa: CASSPRGGSSYNEQFF
j_call: TRBJ2-5; d_call: -; v_call: TRBV6-5; clone_size: -; cdr3_nt: TGTGCCAGCAGGGGGCACCAAGAGACCCAGTACTTC; cdr3_aa: CASRGHQETQYF
j_call: TRBJ1-2; d_call: -; v_call: TRBV30; clone_size: -; cdr3_nt: TGTGCCTGGAGTGCCCTACCCCGTATCTATGGCTACACCTTC; cdr3_aa: CAWSALPRIYGYTF
j_call: TRBJ1-1; d_call: TRBD1; v_call: TRBV5-6; clone_size: -; cdr3_nt: TGTGCCAGCAGCCTTGGACAGGTCACTGAAGCTTTCTTT; cdr3_aa: CASSLGQVTEAFF
j_call: TRBJ1-1; d_call: TRBD1; v_call: TRBV9; clone_size: -; cdr3_nt: TGTGCCAGCAGCGTAGCCGGGACAGGGCAGACTGAAGCTTTCTTT; cdr3_aa: CASSVAGTGQTEAFF